This T cell receptor (beta chain) was found in a study of cytomegalovirus exposure and HLA in healthy donors. The study's findings and limits: Some TCR beta chains (about 180 of them) were listed as cytomegalovirus-associated. V- and J-gene trimming of TCR beta was linked (in a later analysis) to a missense DCLRE1C variant.

Primers for the PCR totalled 60 Vbeta and 13 Jbeta. The protocol was immunoSEQ multiplex PCR, while the TCRdb copy is restricted to in-frame clones and leaves out a portion. This sample has around 150,000 clones, with approximately 80% found just once. CDR1 and CDR2 from the germline V gene are MGHRA and YSYEKL. This CDR3 has 15 residues. V lost 0 bases and J lost 8; bases outside the gene matches: 7. The donors, nominally healthy at sampling, likely had unrecorded immune exposures. Comment on this clone: Its antigen remains unidentified.

The receptor was isolated from a young woman in good health and CMV-seronegative. The rearrangement joins TRBV4-1 to TRBJ2-1; 7 bases are a match to TRBD2. The sample consisted of PBMCs. This chain's CDR3 is CASSQDNLAADEQFF. In DNA, the CDR3 is TGCGCCAGCAGCCAAGATAACCTAGCGGCGGATGAGCAGTTCTTC.